The 23 T cell receptor beta chains presented below share a single source sample, sequenced in a study of T cells in localized non-small cell lung cancer. Measured with immunoSEQ multiplex PCR; TCRdb has only the in-frame clones, and not every one. The table includes fewer than 3,000 clones, 29% detected once. The material sequenced was lung tumor tissue, taken before any cancer treatment. Every receptor here comes from a woman aged 40-75 years with stage III lung adenocarcinoma.

V usage is TRBV11-3 and J usage is TRBJ2-2; D might be TRBD1 (6 bases). Germline V CDR1 and CDR2: SGHNT, YENEEA. This CDR3 spans 15 amino acids. V was cut by 0 bases and J by 5 bases, with 10 bases left in between. CDR3 sequence: CASSLDLGATGELFF. In DNA, the CDR3 is TGTGCCAGCAGCTTAGACCTGGGGGCTACCGGGGAGCTGTTTTTT. Combining the CDR3 with reference TRBV11-3 and TRBJ2-2 gives the whole variable domain EAGVVQSPRYKIIEKKQPVAFWCNPISGHNTLYWYLQNLGQGPELLIRYENEEAVDDSQLPKDRFSAERLKGVDSTLKIQPAELGDSAVYLCASSLDLGATGELFFGEGSRLTVL.

About this clone: The junction shows a germline mismatch at one end, possibly a read error. The chain links TRBV10-3 to TRBJ2-7, with 8 bases aligning to TRBD2. Germline CDR1 ENHRY, CDR2 SYGVKD. This CDR3 contains 16 residues. CDR3 sequence (DNA): TGTGCCAGCAGTGAGTCGGGAGGGCAGGGGAACTACGAGCAGTACTTC. It specifies CASSESGGQGNYEQYF.

This clone turned up a few times. The rearrangement joins TRBV11-3 to TRBJ2-1, with 13 bases lining up with TRBD2. Germline values: CDR1 SGHNT, CDR2 YENEEA. After removal of 3 bases from V and 1 base from J, the junction contained 6 bases not matched to a gene. The CDR3 loop spans 18 amino acids. Here the CDR3 DNA reads TGTGCCAGCAGCTTGGAAAGGGGACTAGCGGGATCCTACAATGAGCAGTTCTTC. This sequence encodes CASSLERGLAGSYNEQFF.

In its sample, this clone is medium-sized. The chain combines TRBV11-3 with TRBJ1-4, with D hard to call. CDR1 and CDR2 (germline): SGHNT, YENEEA. Trimming took 1 base from V and 5 from J, leaving 17 bases between them. The CDR3 has 17 residues. The CDR3 bases are TGTGCCAGCAGCTTAGGGGCAGCGGCCATGGGAAATGAAAAACTGTTTTTT. Translated, it gives CASSLGAAAMGNEKLFF. The variable domain in full, completed from reference TRBV11-3 and TRBJ1-4, reads EAGVVQSPRYKIIEKKQPVAFWCNPISGHNTLYWYLQNLGQGPELLIRYENEEAVDDSQLPKDRFSAERLKGVDSTLKIQPAELGDSAVYLCASSLGAAAMGNEKLFFGSGTQLSVL.

This clone qualifies as medium-sized (0.01 to 0.1%). The rearrangement links TRBV9 to TRBJ2-3, with D perhaps given as TRBD1 or TRBD2 (5 bases each). The V end lost 0 bases, the J end lost 5 bases, and 13 bases lay between the germline ends. CDR1 SGDLS and CDR2 YYNGEE come from the germline V gene. CDR3 length equals 15 residues. The CDR3 loop is CASSVGTSGGDTQYF. DNA of the CDR3: TGTGCCAGCAGCGTAGGGACTTCTGGGGGAGATACGCAGTATTTT.

In its sample, this clone was seen a few times. The chain joins TRBV7-5 to TRBJ2-7; the table's D call, TRBD1, has no DNA check behind it. TRBV7-5 is a pseudogene segment. The CDR3 contains 16 residues. The DNA of the CDR3 is TGTGCCAGCAGCTTAGACAAACGGACAGTTTTCCCCGAGCAGTACTTC. Translation: CASSLDKRTVFPEQYF.

This clone was counted a few times. V usage is TRBV11-3 and J usage is TRBJ2-7; D possibly corresponds to TRBD2 (5 bases). Germline-derived CDR1 and CDR2 are SGHNT and YENEEA. The CDR3 totals 14 residues. V lost 0 bases to trimming and J lost 5 bases, with 11 bases between them. CDR3: CASSLELEGHEQYF. The CDR3, as DNA: TGTGCCAGCAGCTTAGAGCTAGAGGGCCACGAGCAGTACTTC.

V is TRBV19 and J is TRBJ2-6; 11 nucleotides align to TRBD2. In germline, CDR1 is LNHDA, CDR2 SQIVND (reference sequence). V dropped 7 bases and J dropped 0; count of bases not matched to a gene: 8. The CDR3 loop spans 18 amino acids. The chain's CDR3 is CASTDRLAGISGANVLTF. The CDR3 nucleotides are TGTGCCAGTACCGATCGACTAGCGGGGATCTCTGGGGCCAACGTCCTGACTTTC.

This rearrangement joins TRBV19 to TRBJ1-4; the D is unclear. This CDR3 region has 15 residues. Germline V gives CDR1 LNHDA, CDR2 SQIVND (reference sequence). The ends were cut back, 3 bases at V and 4 bases at J, with 12 bases in the middle. DNA for the CDR3: TGTGCCAGTAGTATCTCGTTAGGAGGTAATGAAAAACTGTTTTTT. The encoded protein is CASSISLGGNEKLFF. Supplemented by reference TRBV19 and TRBJ1-4, the full variable domain reads DGGITQSPKYLFRKEGQNVTLSCEQNLNHDAMYWYRQDPGQGLRLIYYSQIVNDFQKGDIAEGYSVSREKKESFPLTVTSAQKNPTAFYLCASSISLGGNEKLFFGSGTQLSVL.

This chain joins TRBV9 and TRBJ2-1; 10 nucleotides agree with TRBD2. V shed 0 bases, J shed 8 bases, and the junction held 2 bases outside the gene matches. Germline lookup yields CDR1 SGDLS and CDR2 YYNGEE. The CDR3 runs to 14 residues. As DNA, the CDR3 is TGTGCCAGCAGCGTAGTAGGGACTAGCGATGAGCAGTTCTTC. Translation: CASSVVGTSDEQFF.

V gene TRBV15 combines with J gene TRBJ2-5; D might be TRBD1 (6 bases). Trimming pared 6 bases from V and 1 base from J, leaving 15 bases between. Germline V CDR1 and CDR2: LNHNV, YYDKDF (reference sequence). The CDR3 sequence is 15 residues long. The CDR3 nucleotides are TGTGCCACCAGGCCGGACAGTACCTTCCAAGAGACCCAGTACTTC. Translation gives CATRPDSTFQETQYF.

This clone was counted only a few times. The chain couples TRBV23-1 to TRBJ1-1; 9 bases are shared with TRBD1. TRBV23-1 is an ORF, and what it does is uncertain. V trimming: 6 bases; J trimming: 7 bases; junction bases outside the gene matches: 6. CDR3 size: 13 residues. DNA for the CDR3: TGCGCCAGCAGCTCGGACAGGGGATTTGAAGCTTTCTTT. Its translation: CASSSDRGFEAFF.

The rearrangement uses TRBV19 and TRBJ2-5, with 11 bases matching TRBD2. Germline V gene lookup returns CDR1 LNHDA and CDR2 SQIVND (reference sequence). J gave up 2 bases and V 7 bases, and 6 bases lay outside the gene matches. CDR3 length: 15 residues. The CDR3 DNA follows: TGTGCCAGTACCGGACTAGCGGGCCCTCAAGAGACCCAGTACTTC. It specifies CASTGLAGPQETQYF.

The V call is TRBV11-3, the J call TRBJ1-1, with D unresolved. The CDR3 contains 14 residues. CDR1 and CDR2 (germline): SGHNT, YENEEA. V was pared by 0 bases and J by 4 bases, with 9 bases between. The CDR3 nucleotides are TGTGCCAGCAGCTTAGAAGCGGGAAGCACTGAAGCTTTCTTT. Its protein product is CASSLEAGSTEAFF.

The chain joins TRBV6-8 to TRBJ2-4; 12 nucleotides agree with TRBD1. The CDR3 contains 19 residues. V was clipped by 2 bases and J by 0 bases; unmatched bases: 8. Germline lookup yields CDR1 MNHGY and CDR2 SAAAGT. CDR3 in amino acids: CASSYLPGQGAGAKNIQYF. The CDR3 DNA reads as TGTGCCAGCAGTTACCTTCCGGGACAGGGGGCGGGAGCCAAAAACATTCAGTACTTC.

DNA of the CDR3: TGTGCCAGCAGGATGACAGAGAACACTGAAGCTTTCTTT. As protein: CASRMTENTEAFF. The rearrangement joins TRBV6-8 to TRBJ1-1; maybe TRBD1 (5 bases). This CDR3 is 13 amino acids long. Trimming removed 6 bases at V and 1 base at J, with 9 bases between. Germline loops: CDR1 MNHGY, CDR2 SAAAGT.

This chain connects TRBV9 to TRBJ1-1, with 7 bases fitting TRBD1. Germline lookup yields CDR1 SGDLS and CDR2 YYNGEE. This CDR3 is built from 16 residues. J lost 5 bases, V lost 1 base, and 11 bases had no gene match. In DNA form, the CDR3 reads TGTGCCAGCAGCGTACGTGATGGGGGACAGAGAACTGAAGCTTTCTTT. This codes for CASSVRDGGQRTEAFF.

This clone was observed a few times. The V call is TRBV11-3, the J call TRBJ2-5; 14 positions agree with TRBD2. Per germline, CDR1 SGHNT and CDR2 YENEEA. Trimming at V came to 5 bases and at J to 1 base, leaving 12 bases not matched to a gene. This CDR3 spans 19 amino acids. CDR3 region: CASSGGLAGGRLFQETQYF. The DNA for the CDR3 is TGTGCCAGCAGCGGAGGACTAGCGGGGGGCCGACTGTTCCAAGAGACCCAGTACTTC.

This clone ranks as medium-sized. The chain has TRBV6-8 and TRBJ1-5; weak D call: TRBD1 (5 bases). This CDR3 is built from 13 residues. Germline-derived CDR1 and CDR2 are MNHGY and SAAAGT. V gave up 6 bases and J gave up 8 bases, with 14 bases separating them. CDR3 DNA sequence: TGTGCCAGCAGCCTTGGGGGGATCAAGCCCCAGCATTTT. It encodes CASSLGGIKPQHF.

This clone is deemed medium-sized. The chain recombines TRBV11-3 with TRBJ2-2; tentatively, D is TRBD2 (5 bases). This CDR3 region has 15 residues. CDR1 is SGHNT and CDR2 is YENEEA in the germline V gene. The V end lost 4 bases, the J end lost 1 base, and 10 bases lay between the germline ends. The CDR3 bases are TGTGCCAGCAGCTCCCCGGAGGAGAACACCGGGGAGCTGTTTTTT. Its translation: CASSSPEENTGELFF.

Here the CDR3 DNA reads TGTGCCAGTAGTATCGGCGGGACTAAGAAAAACATTCAGTACTTC. Its translation: CASSIGGTKKNIQYF. The chain carries TRBV19 and TRBJ2-4; TRBD2 matches 7 bases. The CDR3 is 15 amino acids. The V and J ends lost 3 bases and 4 bases, in that order; junction bases with no gene match: 6. CDR1 and CDR2 (germline): LNHDA, SQIVND (reference sequence).

The chain recombines TRBV9 with TRBJ2-2; maybe TRBD2 (6 bases). V was trimmed by 6 bases and J by 5 bases, leaving 26 bases between them. This CDR3 comprises 18 residues. Germline lookup yields CDR1 SGDLS and CDR2 YYNGEE. The DNA of the CDR3 is TGTGCCAGCACCCCAAAGGTGGGCGGACTACGGCCGACCGGGGAGCTGTTTTTT. Residues: CASTPKVGGLRPTGELFF.

Sample share makes this clone large. This sequence joins TRBV11-3 and TRBJ1-1; a weak D match, TRBD1 (6 bases). CDR1 is SGHNT and CDR2 is YENEEA in the germline V gene. The CDR3 runs to 14 residues. Trimming left V 2 bases short and J 3 bases short, with 10 bases between. In DNA form, the CDR3 reads TGTGCCAGCAGCTTAAAAGCAGGGGACACTGAAGCTTTCTTT. Amino acids: CASSLKAGDTEAFF.